These T cell receptor beta chains were read from a single sample in a study of T-cell reconstitution after alpha-beta-depleted transplantation in children. One entry per CDR3 protein results from TCRdb running MiXCR on the PCR reads. The sample lists approximately 15,000 distinct CDR3 sequences; about 5% were seen once. The material was PBMCs, obtained before TCRalphabeta/CD19-depleted stem cell transplant. These receptors all come from a boy aged 10-17 years with acute lymphoblastic leukemia, due to receive a stem cell transplant. The CDR3 runs from the conserved cysteine through the conserved F or W. Fields, in order: V gene, D gene, J gene, clone size, CDR3 DNA, CDR3 protein. The D gene is left open where the match is weak. Clone size, where shown, is once, few, many, or a class for clones that have expanded.

TRBV6-2/TRBV6-3	-	TRBJ1-1	many	TGTGCCAGCAGTTCTTACCGGAGACAGACAATGAACACTGAAGCTTTCTTT	CASSSYRRQTMNTEAFF
TRBV4-3	-	TRBJ2-7	many	TGCGCCAGCAGCCAAGACACAGGAAGGGCCTACTACGAGCAGTACTTC	CASSQDTGRAYYEQYF
TRBV5-1	-	TRBJ1-1	many	TGCGCCAGCAGCTTGGAAGGGCCCGATGCTTTCTTT	CASSLEGPDAFF
TRBV30	TRBD2	TRBJ2-3	many	TGTGCCTGGAACCCCCTCTTAGCGGGGGGCACAGATACGCAGTATTTT	CAWNPLLAGGTDTQYF
TRBV5-1	TRBD1	TRBJ1-1	many	TGCGCCAGCAGCACCCTAAGGACAGGGGTGAACACTGAAGCTTTCTTT	CASSTLRTGVNTEAFF
TRBV28	-	TRBJ2-1	medium-sized	TGTGCCAGCAGTTTTACAGGGTACAATGAGCAGTTCTTC	CASSFTGYNEQFF
TRBV5-6	TRBD2	TRBJ2-7	many	TGTGCCAGCAGCTTGGTTCTAGCGGAAAGCTCCTACGAGCAGTACTTC	CASSLVLAESSYEQYF
TRBV20-1	-	TRBJ1-5	many	TGCAGTGCACCAAGTAGGGGGGCGGGGGTCGGTCAGCCCCAGCATTTT	CSAPSRGAGVGQPQHF
TRBV18	TRBD1	TRBJ1-2	many	TGTGCCAGCTCACCAACCCGACAGGGGCAAGGCTACACCTTC	CASSPTRQGQGYTF
TRBV5-1	-	TRBJ2-3	many	TGCGCCAGCAGCCACGGGCCAGATACGCAGTATTTT	CASSHGPDTQYF
TRBV4-1	-	TRBJ1-1	many	TGCGCCAGCAGCCAACTTGGCCTCTCGCAGGCAGGCGCGACTGAAGCTTTCTTT	CASSQLGLSQAGATEAFF
TRBV20-1	TRBD1	TRBJ1-2	many	TGCAGTGCTAGGGACAGGATAAGTGATGGCTACACCTTC	CSARDRISDGYTF
TRBV6-1	TRBD2	TRBJ2-1	many	TGTGCCAGCAGTGGTCCTAGCGGGAGGGTCTACAATGAGCAGTTCTTC	CASSGPSGRVYNEQFF
TRBV24-1	-	TRBJ1-2	many	TGTGCCACCAGTGATTTGAAAAGCAGGCTCTATGGCTACACCTTC	CATSDLKSRLYGYTF
TRBV5-6	TRBD1	TRBJ2-7	many	TGTGCCAGCAGCCCGGGACAGGGTCCCTACGAGCAGTACTTC	CASSPGQGPYEQYF
TRBV7-2	-	TRBJ2-7	many	TGTGCCAGCAGCTCCGCCTACGAGCAGTACTTC	CASSSAYEQYF
TRBV7-2	-	TRBJ2-7	many	TGTGCCAGCAGCTTAGAGCAGGGGACCGAGCAGTACTTC	CASSLEQGTEQYF
TRBV28	-	TRBJ2-4	few	TGTGCCAGCAGTTTAAAAAACATTCAGTACTTC	CASSLKNIQYF
TRBV4-1	-	TRBJ1-2	many	TGCGCCAGCAGCCCCTCCCCCGGGGGGCGCGGCTATGGCTACACCTTC	CASSPSPGGRGYGYTF
TRBV5-5	-	TRBJ1-4	many	TGTGCCAGCAGCTCGAGGGGTACTAATGAAAAACTGTTTTTT	CASSSRGTNEKLFF
TRBV6-2/TRBV6-3	TRBD1	TRBJ1-1	few	TGTGCCAGCCGAGGACCCCGACAGGGGAACACTGAAGCTTTCTTT	CASRGPRQGNTEAFF
TRBV10-3	TRBD1	TRBJ1-1	many	TGTGCCATCAGCCGGGACAGGGGGAACACTGAAGCTTTCTTT	CAISRDRGNTEAFF
TRBV3-1	TRBD1	TRBJ1-5	many	TGTGCCAGCAGCCCCAACAGGGGTGATCAGCCCCAGCATTTT	CASSPNRGDQPQHF
TRBV7-6	TRBD2	TRBJ2-5	many	TGTGCCAGCAGCTTAGAAGCGTTGGGACTAGCGGGAGAAGAGACCCAGTACTTC	CASSLEALGLAGEETQYF
TRBV27	TRBD1	TRBJ2-7	many	TGTGCCAGCAGTCCCGGGACAGGGCACTACGAGCAGTACTTC	CASSPGTGHYEQYF
TRBV29-1	TRBD2	TRBJ2-1	many	TGCAGCGTAGTGGGACTAGCGGGGGGAAACAACAATGAGCAGTTCTTC	CSVVGLAGGNNNEQFF
TRBV5-6	-	TRBJ1-1	many	TGTGCCAGCAGCTCCCTTGTTGGGAAACACACTACGAACACTGAAGCTTTCTTT	CASSSLVGKHTTNTEAFF
TRBV5-4	TRBD2	TRBJ2-5	many	TGTGCCAGCAGCTTGGTGCCAGCGGGAGAAGGGGAGACCCAGTACTTC	CASSLVPAGEGETQYF
TRBV7-2	TRBD1	TRBJ2-7	many	TGTGCCAGCAGTTTGTCGATGGGACAGTCCTACGAGCAGTACTTC	CASSLSMGQSYEQYF
TRBV28	-	TRBJ1-1	many	TGTGCCAGCAGTTTAAGGTACACTGAAGCTTTCTTT	CASSLRYTEAFF
TRBV5-1	-	TRBJ2-7	medium-sized	TGCGCCAGCAGCTTTGGCGGAAAATCCGGGACTCATTACTACGAGCAGTACTTC	CASSFGGKSGTHYYEQYF
TRBV30	-	TRBJ1-2	many	TGTGCCTGGAGTGCTGAGGCACCTGACCCCGTCTATGGCTACACCTTC	CAWSAEAPDPVYGYTF
TRBV6-2/TRBV6-3	-	TRBJ1-6	many	TGTGCCAGCAGTTACGAGACTAAATCCAGTTCACCCCTCCACTTT	CASSYETKSSSPLHF
TRBV12-3/TRBV12-4	TRBD1	TRBJ1-3	many	TGTGCCAGTCGCAGGGGGTTTGGAAACACCATATATTTT	CASRRGFGNTIYF
TRBV5-1	-	TRBJ1-6	many	TGCGCCAGCAGCTCAGAGGGGAATTCACCCCTCCACTTT	CASSSEGNSPLHF
TRBV5-4	TRBD2	TRBJ2-7	-	TGTGCCAGCAGCTTAGCGGGGACTAAACTCCTCGGCGAGCAGTACTTC	CASSLAGTKLLGEQYF